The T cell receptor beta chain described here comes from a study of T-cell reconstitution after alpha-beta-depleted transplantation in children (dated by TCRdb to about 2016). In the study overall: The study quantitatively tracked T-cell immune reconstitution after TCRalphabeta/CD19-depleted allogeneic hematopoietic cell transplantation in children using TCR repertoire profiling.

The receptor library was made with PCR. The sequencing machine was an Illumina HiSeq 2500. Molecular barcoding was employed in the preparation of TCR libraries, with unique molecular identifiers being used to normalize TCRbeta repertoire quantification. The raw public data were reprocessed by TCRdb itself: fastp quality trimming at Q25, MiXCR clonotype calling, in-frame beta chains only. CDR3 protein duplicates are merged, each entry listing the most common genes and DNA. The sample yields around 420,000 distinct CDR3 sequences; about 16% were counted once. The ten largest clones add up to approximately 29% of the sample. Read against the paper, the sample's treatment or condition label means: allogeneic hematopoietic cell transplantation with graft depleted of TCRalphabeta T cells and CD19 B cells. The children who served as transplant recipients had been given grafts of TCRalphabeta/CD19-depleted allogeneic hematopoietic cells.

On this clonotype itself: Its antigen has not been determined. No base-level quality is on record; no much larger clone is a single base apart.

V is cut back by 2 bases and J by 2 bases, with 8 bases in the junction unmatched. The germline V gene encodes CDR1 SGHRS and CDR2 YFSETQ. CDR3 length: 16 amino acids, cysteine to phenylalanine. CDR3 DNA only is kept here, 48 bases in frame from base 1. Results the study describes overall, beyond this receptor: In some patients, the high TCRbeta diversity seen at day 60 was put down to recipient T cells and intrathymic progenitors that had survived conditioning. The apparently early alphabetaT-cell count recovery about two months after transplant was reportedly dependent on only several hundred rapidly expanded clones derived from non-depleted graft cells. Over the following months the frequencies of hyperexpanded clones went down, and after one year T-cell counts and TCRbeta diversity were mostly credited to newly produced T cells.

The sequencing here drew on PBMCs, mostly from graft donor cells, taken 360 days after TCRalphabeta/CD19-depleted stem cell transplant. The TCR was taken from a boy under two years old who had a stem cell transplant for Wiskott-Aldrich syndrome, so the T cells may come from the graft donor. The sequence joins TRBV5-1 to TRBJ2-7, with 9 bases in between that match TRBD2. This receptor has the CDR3 CASSLSPGLAAYEQYF. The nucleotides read TGCGCCAGCAGCTTATCACCGGGACTAGCAGCCTACGAGCAGTACTTC.